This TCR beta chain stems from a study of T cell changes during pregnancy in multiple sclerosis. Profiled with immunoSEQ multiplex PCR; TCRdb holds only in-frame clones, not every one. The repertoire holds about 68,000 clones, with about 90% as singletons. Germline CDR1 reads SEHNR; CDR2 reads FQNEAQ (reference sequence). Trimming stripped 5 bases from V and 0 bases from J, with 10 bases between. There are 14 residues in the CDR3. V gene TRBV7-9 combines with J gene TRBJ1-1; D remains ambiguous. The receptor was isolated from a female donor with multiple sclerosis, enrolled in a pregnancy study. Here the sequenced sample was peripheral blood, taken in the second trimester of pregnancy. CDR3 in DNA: TGTGCCAGCAGCCGAGAAAAAATGAACACTGAAGCTTTCTTT. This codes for CASSREKMNTEAFF.